A single T cell receptor beta chain is shown here with its context. No antigen is known for it. This entry is derived from a study of post-analysis software for immune sequencing data. The TCR beta cDNA libraries contained unique molecular identifiers. TCRdb passed the PCR reads through MiXCR, listing each CDR3 protein once. Altogether 150,000 to 200,000 distinct CDR3 sequences are present, 30% being singletons, with the ten largest covering about 1.4%. Study observations and caveats: With TRBV5-6, TRBV5-1 and TRBV20-1 included, about five TRBV segments were more frequent in patients than in controls.

The germline V gene has CDR1 LNHDA and CDR2 SQIVND (reference sequence). This CDR3 is built from 14 residues. Trimming left V 8 bases short and J 5 bases short, with 15 bases between. The receptor's source is a girl aged 5 to 17 with multiple sclerosis. The gene calls are TRBV19 and TRBJ1-4, with D unclear. Sequenced material: blood. CDR3 DNA sequence: TGTGCCAGTGGTGAGCGAGGTGTGAATGAAAAACTGTTTTTT. This encodes CASGERGVNEKLFF.